Listed below are T cell receptor beta chains from one sample, sequenced in a study of shared clonotypes between healthy human individuals. Generated by immunoSEQ multiplex PCR, the TCRdb table keeps only in-frame clones and is missing some. Of approximately 2.5 million clones in the sample, around 94% were seen once. Input material: naive CD4+ T cells sorted from blood. These receptors were collected from a man between 18 and 35 years old in good health. CDR3s include the opening cysteine and the closing phenylalanine or tryptophan.

>16|TRBV29-1
CSVLGQGAFGANVLTF
>15|TRBV7-2
CASSQRTGATGELFF
>16|TRBV29-1
CSAPGGTYPLLHTQYF
>12|TRBV2
CAGKDNNNEQFF
>16|TRBV4-1
CASSQTSSGGAREQFF
>13|TRBV30
CAWRAWVQETQYF
>14|TRBV6-5
CASKGENPADTQYF
>15|TRBV5-1
CASSSGTGGYNEQFF
>13|TRBV6-5
CASSYSSGGGYTF
>19|TRBV5-8
CASSLGGTSGWEQQETQYF
>16|TRBV5-4
CASSLSQGRMDSPLHF
>13|TRBV29-1
CSARGLGEDTQYF
>16|TRBV7-8
CASSLVVGGRITEAFF
>15|TRBV5-4
CASSFDRASYNEQFF
>15|TRBV2
CASSAWLAGGDEQFF
>12|TRBV11-2
CASSLQGGKLFF
>12|TRBV6-6
CASSPRVYGYTF
>15|TRBV7-9
CASSQAGVSYNEQFF
>15|TRBV6-6
CASSYNGDGNQPQHF
>17|TRBV28
CASSPPQRGPSTDTQYF
>15|TRBV2
CASSDYRAGSEGYTF
>13|TRBV7-2
CASSTTLYNEQFF
>14|TRBV18
CASSLRDDNSPLHF
>14|TRBV19
CASSPRPEAQPQHF
>16|TRBV7-2
CASSLVPAVTSYEQYF
>17|TRBV9
CASSVTGGPASGNTIYF
>15|TRBV7-2
CASSLGRQGFSPLHF
>15|TRBV6-6
CASSRGTGSSYEQYF
>13|TRBV6-5
CASSLNSNQPQHF
>14|TRBV15
CATSRDPGGETQYF
>15|TRBV21-1
CASSNADSRNTEAFF
>12|TRBV5-4
CASSLSLGEAFF
>14|TRBV5-8
CASSLGPGAYEQYF
>16|TRBV11-2
CASSSQGLSRTDTQYF
>17|TRBV9
CASSVGSGGRLSYEQYF
>12|TRBV5-1
CASSLGWDEQYF
>13|TRBV19
CASSMGTNQPQHF
>13|TRBV5-1
CASSLLPGEKLFF
>15|TRBV7-2
CASSLGGAPFGEQYF
>14|TRBV18
CASSPGVGREKLFF
>16|TRBV18
CASSPSVEGSGNTIYF
>15|TRBV7-9
CASSYRGPTNEKLFF
>13|TRBV12-5
CASGPGSGETQYF
>15|TRBV10-3
CAISPIAENTGELFF
>15|TRBV2
CASRNRQAQTDTQYF
>14|TRBV6-6
CASRRDLGQGKQFF
>14|TRBV5-1
CASSGTGGAEGYTF
>15|TRBV19
CASSTGTVYTDTQYF
>19|TRBV7-9
CASSYDGWGQGIPTGELFF
>14|TRBV15
CATSSGLPTDTQYF
>14|TRBV9
CASSVGGMGTEAFF
>17|TRBV19
CASSISTSNLPYNEQFF
>11|TRBV20-1
CSVLGQETQYF